This passage covers 30 T cell receptor beta chains from one sample sequenced in a study of T-cell memory formation after mild COVID-19. Each CDR3 protein gets one entry after TCRdb re-called the 5' RACE reads with MiXCR. The profile shows more than 120,000 distinct CDR3 sequences, approximately 5.7% of them singletons. Sample: PBMCs or a T cell subset sorted from them (not recorded which). Source of these receptors: an adult woman who had mild COVID-19 (a few samples of this study predate the infection). Cell type and time point are not known.

This clonotype has only a few counts. The J gene is TRBJ1-2, the V gene TRBV5-4; maybe TRBD1 (5 bases). CDR1 SGHNT and CDR2 YYREEE come from the germline V gene (reference sequence). Trimming stripped 2 bases from V and 7 bases from J, with 18 bases between. The CDR3 has 15 amino acids. CDR3 loop: CASSFQYGGTAGYTF. The CDR3 DNA reads as TGTGCCAGCAGCTTTCAATACGGGGGGACCGCTGGCTACACCTTC.

The sample holds a few counts of this clonotype. The chain joins TRBV3-1 to TRBJ2-1; D is unclear. V gave up 0 bases and J gave up 10 bases, with 13 bases separating them. The CDR3 loop spans 14 amino acids. The germline gives CDR1 LGHDT, CDR2 YNNKEL (reference sequence). The CDR3 loop is CASSQDGAGFEQFF. CDR3 in DNA: TGTGCCAGCAGCCAAGATGGAGCCGGGTTCGAGCAGTTCTTC.

This clonotype was counted many times. This chain connects TRBV7-2 to TRBJ2-1; TRBD1 might be the D (5 bases). Germline V lookup: CDR1 SGHTA, CDR2 FQGNSA. V gave up 5 bases and J gave up 6 bases, with 17 bases separating them. The CDR3 length is 15 residues. The CDR3 nucleotides are TGTGCCAGCAGCGGGTACGCAGGGCATGCCAATGAGCAGTTCTTC. Protein product: CASSGYAGHANEQFF.

V is TRBV6-5 and J is TRBJ2-7, with no clear D. The V end lost 4 bases, the J end lost 3 bases, and 13 bases lay between the germline ends. Germline CDR1 and CDR2: MNHEY and SVGAGI. This CDR3 is 14 amino acids long. The CDR3 DNA follows: TGTGCCAGCAGTTCAACCCCGTCACACTACGAGCAGTACTTC. It encodes CASSSTPSHYEQYF.

This clonotype came up many times. J is TRBJ2-2 and V is TRBV27, with 7 bases lining up with TRBD1. Germline values: CDR1 MNHEY, CDR2 SMNVEV (reference sequence). V was pared by 5 bases and J by 0 bases, with 6 bases of the junction left unmatched. This CDR3 is built from 16 residues. CDR3 nucleotide sequence: TGTGCCAGCAGTGACAGGGCTGGTACGAACACCGGGGAGCTGTTTTTT. This sequence encodes CASSDRAGTNTGELFF.

This clonotype was counted at least ten times. The rearrangement links TRBV4-1 to TRBJ2-3; D may be TRBD2 (5 bases). The germline V gene encodes CDR1 MGHRA and CDR2 YSYEKL. The CDR3 totals 21 residues. Between the trimmed V and J ends, which lost 0 bases and 0 bases, there was a span of 25 bases. CDR3 in amino acids: CASSQELGARVEVGSTDTQYF. The CDR3 bases are TGCGCCAGCAGCCAAGAGTTGGGTGCAAGGGTGGAGGTAGGAAGCACAGATACGCAGTATTTT.

This clonotype showed up many times. The chain joins TRBV12-3 or TRBV12-4 to TRBJ1-4, with 10 bases identical to TRBD1. J lost 6 bases, V lost 6 bases, and 10 bases had no gene match. This CDR3 is 16 amino acids long. The CDR3 bases are TGTGCCAGCAGCCCGGGACAGGGGAGGGCTGATGAAAAACTGTTTTTT. Its translation: CASSPGQGRADEKLFF.

This clonotype was observed at least ten times. The chain employs TRBV20-1 and TRBJ2-7; weak D call: TRBD1 (5 bases). V lost 3 bases and J lost 3, with 9 bases in between. Looked up from germline, CDR1 is DFQATT and CDR2 is SNEGSKA (reference sequence). The CDR3 spans 12 residues. CDR3 loop: CSASGAFYEQYF. CDR3 DNA sequence: TGCAGTGCTAGTGGGGCCTTCTACGAGCAGTACTTC.

This clonotype was counted ten times or more. This chain uses TRBV15 with TRBJ1-2; D ambiguous. CDR1 and CDR2 from the germline V gene are LNHNV and YYDKDF (reference sequence). V lost 0 bases and J 4 bases, leaving 9 bases between the germline ends. There are 14 residues in the CDR3. CDR3 protein: CATSRDGQVYGYTF. CDR3 sequence (DNA): TGTGCCACCAGCAGAGATGGGCAGGTCTATGGCTACACCTTC.

This CDR3 reads CASSLEGRRSMNTEAFF. For the CDR3, the DNA is TGCGCCAGCAGCTTGGAGGGGCGCCGGTCAATGAACACTGAAGCTTTCTTT. V gene TRBV5-1 combines with J gene TRBJ1-1; perhaps TRBD1 as D (5 bases). Looked up from germline, CDR1 is SGHRS and CDR2 is YFSETQ. This CDR3 spans 17 amino acids. Deletions cut 0 bases from V and 0 bases from J, with 15 bases between.

This clonotype was counted between two and nine times. The rearrangement joins TRBV5-5 to TRBJ2-7; D remains unclear. Trimming took off 5 bases at V and 4 bases at J, with 16 bases between the two ends. The germline CDR1 and CDR2 sequences are SGHKS and YYEKEE (reference sequence). The CDR3 consists of 14 residues. The CDR3 is CASRGGGSPYEQYF. CDR3 in DNA: TGTGCCAGCAGGGGTGGCGGCAGCCCTTACGAGCAGTACTTC.

This clonotype was picked up many times. V is TRBV24-1 and J is TRBJ2-1; no clear D gene. V lost 3 bases, J lost 8 bases, and 7 bases lay in between. There are 12 residues in the CDR3. Per germline, CDR1 KGHDR and CDR2 SFDVKD. The CDR3 is CATSDLEHEQFF. DNA of the CDR3: TGTGCCACCAGTGATCTGGAGCATGAGCAGTTCTTC.

This clonotype showed up many times. The CDR3 DNA sequence: TGTGCCAGCAATACCGGGACAGGGGGAGGCGGCTACACCTTC. It specifies CASNTGTGGGGYTF. This chain links TRBV6-5 with TRBJ1-2; 11 nucleotides align to TRBD1. V was pared by 7 bases and J by 8 bases, with 9 bases of the junction left unmatched. CDR1 MNHEY and CDR2 SVGAGI come from the germline V gene. The CDR3 loop spans 14 amino acids.

This clonotype was recorded at least ten times. This chain connects TRBV20-1 to TRBJ2-1; 7 bases fit TRBD2. The CDR3 length is 13 residues. Germline V gene data show CDR1 as DFQATT and CDR2 as SNEGSKA (reference sequence). V gave up 6 bases and J gave up 8 bases; unmatched junction bases: 10. The CDR3 here is CSAAAGEVHEQFF. The CDR3 DNA is TGCAGTGCAGCGGCGGGAGAGGTCCATGAGCAGTTCTTC.

This clonotype was seen at least ten times. The chain has TRBV7-2 and TRBJ2-7; TRBD1 matches at 8 bases. V was pared by 5 bases and J by 5 bases, with 8 bases of the junction left unmatched. CDR1 SGHTA and CDR2 FQGNSA come from the germline V gene. This CDR3 has 14 residues. The CDR3 here is CASSTRTGNNEQYF. CDR3 DNA sequence: TGTGCCAGCAGCACCCGGACAGGGAATAACGAGCAGTACTTC.

This clonotype showed up just a few times. V usage is TRBV2 and J usage is TRBJ2-7; 7 bases map to TRBD1. This CDR3 has 16 residues. Germline-derived CDR1 and CDR2 are SNHLY and FYNNEI. The V and J ends lost 7 bases and 6 bases, in that order; junction bases with no gene match: 18. CDR3 region: CASTGQAGLRAREQYF. CDR3 DNA: TGTGCCAGCACCGGACAGGCCGGTCTTCGGGCACGCGAGCAGTACTTC.

This clonotype was picked up a small number of times. This chain connects TRBV4-1 to TRBJ1-2; 10 nucleotides line up with TRBD1. CDR3 length: 14 amino acids. Trimming at V came to 1 base and at J to 11 bases, leaving 7 bases not matched to a gene. Germline CDR1 is MGHRA and CDR2 is YSYEKL. CDR3 amino acids: CASSQVGTGDLYTF. In nucleotides, the CDR3 is TGCGCCAGCAGCCAAGTGGGGACAGGGGACCTTTACACCTTC.

This clonotype was recorded many times. This chain joins TRBV12-3 or TRBV12-4 and TRBJ1-2, with D tentatively TRBD1 (5 bases). Trimming took off 0 bases at V and 4 bases at J, with 9 bases between the two ends. The CDR3 has 14 residues. CDR3 sequence (DNA): TGTGCCAGCAGTTTAGCAGGACACCTCTATGGCTACACCTTC. Amino acids: CASSLAGHLYGYTF.

The chain has TRBV7-6 and TRBJ1-4; no firm D call. The CDR3 sequence is 15 residues long. Germline assignment: CDR1 SGHVS and CDR2 FNYEAQ. The V end was cut by 4 bases, the J end by 3 bases, with 12 bases between. As DNA, the CDR3 is TGTGCCAGCAGCTCCTCGCTGAGGGCTAATGAAAAACTGTTTTTT. Its translation: CASSSSLRANEKLFF.

This clonotype was counted at least ten times. CDR3 nucleotides: TGTGCCTGGGGGGCAGGGCCCAAGGAGCAGTTCTTC. Protein: CAWGAGPKEQFF. The chain joins TRBV30 to TRBJ2-1; D is possibly TRBD1 (5 bases). Germline-derived CDR1 and CDR2 are GTSNPN and SVGIG (reference sequence). The CDR3 extends over 12 amino acids. V dropped 5 bases and J dropped 10 bases, with 15 bases sitting between them.

The gene calls are TRBV7-9 and TRBJ2-7; TRBD2 aligns across 13 bases. The CDR3 is 13 residues long. V lost 4 bases and J lost 7; bases outside the gene matches: 1. Germline V lookup: CDR1 SEHNR, CDR2 FQNEAQ (reference sequence). CDR3 loop: CASSWGLAGEQYF. The CDR3 nucleotides read TGTGCCAGCAGCTGGGGACTAGCGGGAGAGCAGTACTTC.

A word on this clonotype: One end of the junction does not line up with germline, which may come from a read error. The chain couples TRBV24-1 to TRBJ1-5; the D is unclear. CDR3 length equals 14 residues. Germline values: CDR1 KGHDR, CDR2 SFDVKD. Written as DNA, the CDR3 is TGTGCCACCAGTGAACGCGGACTCAATCAGCACCAGCATTTT. This translates into CATSERGLNQHQHF.

The V and J genes are TRBV20-1 and TRBJ2-2; 10 bases align to TRBD2. The germline CDR1 and CDR2 sequences are DFQATT and SNEGSKA (reference sequence). Trimming removed 2 bases from V and 5 bases from J; junction bases left unmatched: 2. CDR3 length: 14 amino acids. In DNA, the CDR3 is TGCAGTGCTAGACGTAGCGGGGGGACCGGGGAGCTGTTTTTT. This gives the protein CSARRSGGTGELFF.

A few counts support this clonotype. V usage is TRBV20-1 and J usage is TRBJ2-3; a possible D gene is TRBD1 (5 bases). V lost 2 bases to trimming and J lost 6 bases, with 15 bases between them. The CDR3 runs 14 residues. Germline V gene data show CDR1 as DFQATT and CDR2 as SNEGSKA (reference sequence). The CDR3 here is CSARFIGVADTQYF. CDR3 nucleotides: TGCAGTGCTAGATTTATAGGGGTCGCGGATACGCAGTATTTT.

This clonotype has a count of ten or more. The chain recombines TRBV5-4 with TRBJ1-2; D unclear. The length of the CDR3 is 13 residues. Germline CDR1 and CDR2: SGHNT and YYREEE (reference sequence). V lost 2 bases to trimming and J lost 6 bases, with 11 bases between them. CDR3 sequence reads: CASSFEPGDGYTF. The CDR3, as DNA: TGTGCCAGCAGCTTCGAACCCGGGGATGGCTACACCTTC.

The CDR3: CASKMGQGLNQPQHF. The CDR3 DNA sequence: TGCGCCAGCAAGATGGGACAGGGGCTCAATCAGCCCCAGCATTTT. The rearrangement joins TRBV5-1 to TRBJ1-5, with 10 bases aligning to TRBD1. With V trimmed by 6 bases and J by 3 bases, 6 bases remained unmatched. Germline V gives CDR1 SGHRS, CDR2 YFSETQ. The CDR3 spans 15 residues.

This clonotype was found many times. This chain joins TRBV12-3 or TRBV12-4 and TRBJ1-2; 8 bases are shared with TRBD1. V was pared by 4 bases and J by 8 bases, with 6 bases of the junction left unmatched. This CDR3 spans 13 amino acids. CDR3 bases: TGTGCCAGCAGTTCCAGGGGGCGGGGAGGCTACACCTTC. It encodes CASSSRGRGGYTF.

Comment on this clonotype: This may arise from a read error, as a much more abundant clone is one base away. In nucleotides, the CDR3 is TGTGCCAGCAGCCAAGGGGGACCCAGCGGGGAGACCCAGTACTTC. It specifies CASSQGGPSGETQYF. The rearrangement links TRBV14 to TRBJ2-5; tentatively, D is TRBD2 (6 bases). The CDR3 is made up of 15 amino acids. Trimming took 1 base from V and 5 from J, leaving 14 bases between them. Germline loops: CDR1 SGHDN, CDR2 FVKESK.

The sample holds a few counts of this clonotype. Here the CDR3 DNA reads TGCAGCGTTGTTTTAGGGACGGTGAACACCGGGGAGCTGTTTTTT. Its protein product is CSVVLGTVNTGELFF. The genes are TRBV29-1 and TRBJ2-2; D assignment may be TRBD1 or TRBD2 (5 bases each). The V end was cut by 4 bases, the J end by 1 base, with 13 bases between. Germline CDR1 reads SQVTM; CDR2 reads ANQGSEA. The length of the CDR3 is 15 residues.

This clonotype was counted at least ten times. This chain uses TRBV10-3 with TRBJ2-2; 14 bases agree with TRBD2. In germline, CDR1 is ENHRY, CDR2 SYGVKD. J gave up 7 bases and V 6 bases, and 4 bases lay outside the gene matches. This CDR3 has 15 residues. For the CDR3, the DNA is TGTGCCATCAGGACCGGGACTAGCGGGAGCGGGGAGCTGTTTTTT. This gives the protein CAIRTGTSGSGELFF.